The source of this T cell receptor beta chain is a study of blood T cell repertoires in COVID-19 (dated by TCRdb to 2020 to 2021). General notes on the study: Samples from collaborators originated in the United States, Italy and Spain and spanned both the acute and convalescent phases of COVID-19. The prospective study material was composed of cDNA or gDNA derived from T cells, B-cell-depleted T cells, or PBMCs. The samples were drawn from the first 160 participants of the ongoing ImmuneRACE study and from over 950 subjects provided by 6 global collaborators. Where available, HLA class I and class II types were obtained from metadata supplied by the sample provider rather than from assay-based typing. The dataset comprised deeply sampled blood TCRbeta repertoires from subjects exposed to, actively infected with, or recovered from COVID-19. Nearly every sample came with metadata listing a de-identified subject ID, COVID-19 status, age in years and sex. The repertoires were released in a freely available public database meant as a resource for research on the immune response to SARS-CoV-2.

Worth noting for this clone: Its recognized antigen is unknown. Base qualities are not provided; no much larger clone lies one nucleotide away.

TCRbeta CDR3 regions were amplified from genomic DNA using the immunoSEQ Assay, a bias-controlled multiplex PCR. The authors' analysis ran thus. The number of nucleated cells in each sample was estimated by amplification of reference gene primers within the assay. To quantify the absolute abundance of each unique TCRbeta CDR3 rearrangement, sequence reads were collapsed and filtered. For each sample, productive Simpson clonality was calculated as the square root of Simpson's diversity index over productive rearrangements. TCRdb re-hosts the immuneACCESS table, in-frame sequences only. Its copies lack some clones; in the studies checked, an unresolved V gene accounts for under half of them, and the cause for the rest is not known. V, J and clone size were drawn from that table, and D and trimming were deduced from the DNA. For this sample the table gives around 45,000 clones, of which around 90% were detected only once. The biggest ten clones account for approximately 15% of the sample.

Via the germline V gene (reference sequence), CDR1 is SGHNT and CDR2 YYREEE. From cysteine to phenylalanine, the CDR3 is 15 amino acids long. Of all the DNA, just the CDR3 is kept, 45 bases in frame from base 1. V ends up 4 bases short and J 1 base short, with an unmatched junction base count of 7. What the study reported, not specific to this receptor: How much clinical and demographic metadata was included differed by source and by participant, and the metadata was provided uncurated.

The collaborating institutions used their own protocols to collect whole blood in K2EDTA tubes. Collaborator samples were shipped for TCRbeta analysis as frozen whole blood, isolated PBMCs, or DNA extracted from either sample type. The sequence links TRBV5-4 to TRBJ2-7; TRBD2 agrees with 8 junctional bases. The sample consisted of peripheral blood. This clonotype originated in a man aged 55 to 70 with active COVID-19. The DNA sequence reads TGTGCCAGCAGCACCCGATTAGCGGGGTCCTACGAGCAGTACTTC. The encoded protein is CASSTRLAGSYEQYF.